Below are 27 T cell receptor beta chains sequenced from a single sample in a study of identifying expanded T cells in peripheral blood. TCRdb's copy holds only in-frame clones and misses some; the assay was immunoSEQ multiplex PCR. The sample has some 99,000 clones; around 90% are singletons. The sample comprised blood. The receptors originated from a person aged 18 to 70 in good health.

This chain connects TRBV19 to TRBJ1-6; D call uncertain. The CDR3 covers 13 residues. Trimming shortened V by 4 bases and J by 10 bases, and 11 bases separated the two germline ends. Germline V gene data show CDR1 as LNHDA and CDR2 as SQIVND (reference sequence). The CDR3 nucleotides are TGTGCCAGTAGTAAGGGCCTCGGCTCACCCCTCCACTTT. Translating it yields CASSKGLGSPLHF.

The V gene is TRBV7-9, the J gene TRBJ2-3; 13 bases line up with TRBD2. This CDR3 spans 16 amino acids. The junction had 9 bases not matched to a gene; V was cut back by 4 bases and J by 8 bases. Germline V gives CDR1 SEHNR, CDR2 FQNEAQ (reference sequence). The CDR3 nucleotides read TGTGCCAGCAGCTCCGGGACTAGCGGGACGATAGCTACGCAGTATTTT. Translating gives CASSSGTSGTIATQYF.

The J gene is TRBJ2-5, the V gene TRBV10-3, with 10 nucleotides matching TRBD2. CDR3 length: 16 amino acids. Germline V gene lookup returns CDR1 ENHRY and CDR2 SYGVKD. J gave up 4 bases and V 1 base, and 6 bases lay outside the gene matches. Here the CDR3 reads CAISELVSSGRETQYF. The CDR3 nucleotides read TGTGCCATCAGTGAGTTAGTGTCTAGCGGGAGAGAGACCCAGTACTTC.

The chain recombines TRBV10-3 with TRBJ2-3; D may be TRBD1 (7 bases). Trimming cost V 11 bases and J 1 base, with 10 bases left between them. The CDR3 sequence is 12 residues long. Per the germline V gene, CDR1 is ENHRY and CDR2 is SYGVKD. CDR3 DNA sequence: TGTGCCGCCAGGGGGGGCACAGATACGCAGTATTTT. It codes for CAARGGTDTQYF.

The table lists this clone with a few counts. CDR3 in DNA: TGTGCCAGCTCACCGGGACAGGGAAGGACCGGGGAGCTGTTTTTT. Translated: CASSPGQGRTGELFF. The V call is TRBV18, the J call TRBJ2-2, with 9 bases aligning to TRBD1. Trimming at V came to 3 bases and at J to 5 bases, leaving 4 bases not matched to a gene. The CDR3 covers 15 residues. CDR1 KGHSH and CDR2 LQKENI come from the germline V gene.

Here the CDR3 reads CASSLDKRQAFF. CDR3 bases: TGCGCCAGCAGCTTGGATAAAAGGCAAGCTTTCTTT. The chain is built from TRBV5-1 and TRBJ1-1, with D unresolved. The CDR3 totals 12 residues. CDR1 and CDR2 from the germline V gene are SGHRS and YFSETQ. V lost 0 bases and J 9 bases, leaving 9 bases between the germline ends.

The CDR3 DNA is TGCGCCAGCAGCTTGGATCAGCGGGGTGAAGCTTTCTTT. Its translation is CASSLDQRGEAFF. The V and J genes are TRBV5-1 and TRBJ1-1, with D uncertain. The CDR3 contains 13 residues. Trimming cost V 0 bases and J 7 bases, with 10 bases left between them. From germline, CDR1 is SGHRS and CDR2 YFSETQ.

The chain couples TRBV19 to TRBJ1-1, with D maybe TRBD1 (5 bases). Trimming left V 5 bases short and J 10 bases short, with 20 bases between. The CDR3 runs 14 residues. Germline V gene lookup returns CDR1 LNHDA and CDR2 SQIVND (reference sequence). Here the CDR3 DNA reads TGTGCCAGTAGTTCTGATTTTTCAGGACAATCAGCTTTCTTT. Protein sequence: CASSSDFSGQSAFF.

This chain uses TRBV30 with TRBJ2-5; possible D gene TRBD1, 7 bases. The CDR3 loop spans 12 amino acids. In germline, CDR1 is GTSNPN, CDR2 SVGIG (reference sequence). Trimming pared 2 bases from V and 5 bases from J, leaving 9 bases between. DNA of the CDR3: TGTGCCTGGAGTCCAGGGGGGGAGACCCAGTACTTC. This gives the protein CAWSPGGETQYF.

CDR3: CASVSNSYGYTF. CDR3 nucleotide sequence: TGTGCCAGCGTATCCAATTCCTATGGCTACACCTTC. The genes are TRBV28 and TRBJ1-2; D remains unclear. Trimming left V 8 bases short and J 4 bases short, with 11 bases between. The CDR3 spans 12 residues. From germline, CDR1 is MDHEN and CDR2 SYDVKM.

The V call is TRBV28, the J call TRBJ2-7, with D unresolved. The CDR3 extends over 13 amino acids. The V end lost 1 base, the J end lost 5 bases, and 9 bases lay between the germline ends. Per the germline V gene, CDR1 is MDHEN and CDR2 is SYDVKM. This CDR3 reads CASSLSVPNEQYF. The CDR3 bases are TGTGCCAGCAGTTTATCAGTTCCGAACGAGCAGTACTTC.

The chain links TRBV5-1 to TRBJ2-5; D gene unclear. The CDR3 consists of 14 residues. V lost 5 bases and J lost 0, with 11 bases in between. Germline V CDR1 and CDR2: SGHRS, YFSETQ. In nucleotides, the CDR3 is TGCGCCAGCAGGCCCGGACGAGACCAAGAGACCCAGTACTTC. This gives the protein CASRPGRDQETQYF.

The chain uses TRBV7-3 and TRBJ2-1; a weak D match, TRBD2 (5 bases). Germline CDR1 and CDR2: SGHTA and FQGTGA. The CDR3 is 12 amino acids. V shed 5 bases and J shed 9 bases, with 11 bases lying between them. CDR3 loop: CASSPLGVEQFF. CDR3 DNA sequence: TGTGCCAGCAGCCCCTTGGGAGTTGAGCAGTTCTTC.

The rearrangement links TRBV5-1 to TRBJ1-4, with TRBD1 matching over 9 bases. Trimming took 7 bases from V and 5 from J; bases not matched to a gene: 6. The CDR3 is 14 amino acids. Germline V gene lookup returns CDR1 SGHRS and CDR2 YFSETQ. Written as DNA, the CDR3 is TGCGCCAGCGCCACCGGGACAGGGAATGAAAAACTGTTTTTT. The encoded protein is CASATGTGNEKLFF.

The rearrangement links TRBV9 to TRBJ2-7; D is possibly TRBD1 (6 bases). The V end lost 0 bases, the J end lost 1 base, and 11 bases lay between the germline ends. Germline V gene lookup returns CDR1 SGDLS and CDR2 YYNGEE. The CDR3 totals 15 residues. The CDR3 loop is CASSVATGTSYEQYF. As DNA, the CDR3 is TGTGCCAGCAGCGTAGCTACTGGGACATCCTACGAGCAGTACTTC.

The sample holds a few counts of this clone. CDR3 amino acids: CASLGGYGYTF. In DNA form, the CDR3 reads TGTGCCAGCCTTGGGGGGTATGGCTACACCTTC. This chain links TRBV13 with TRBJ1-2; a possible D gene is TRBD1 (5 bases). The germline CDR1 and CDR2 sequences are PRHDT and FYEKMQ (reference sequence). This CDR3 spans 11 amino acids. V lost 8 bases to trimming and J lost 5 bases, with 9 bases between them.

V and J are TRBV5-4 and TRBJ1-1, with 9 nucleotides matching TRBD1. The V gene end was trimmed by 2 bases and the J gene end by 10 bases; junction bases not matched to a gene: 3. Germline assignment: CDR1 SGHNT and CDR2 YYREEE (reference sequence). This CDR3 is 12 amino acids long. CDR3 nucleotide sequence: TGTGCCAGCAGCTTTATACAGGGGGCAGCTTTCTTT. Translating it yields CASSFIQGAAFF.

The chain is built from TRBV2 and TRBJ1-1; D is ambiguous. The CDR3 consists of 12 residues. V lost 6 bases, J lost 1 base, and 6 bases lay in between. CDR1 is SNHLY and CDR2 is FYNNEI in the germline V gene. The CDR3 sequence is CASRRTNTEAFF. In DNA, the CDR3 is TGTGCCAGCAGACGGACGAACACTGAAGCTTTCTTT. Combining the CDR3 with reference TRBV2 and TRBJ1-1 gives the whole variable domain EPEVTQTPSHQVTQMGQEVILRCVPISNHLYFYWYRQILGQKVEFLVSFYNNEISEKSEIFDDQFSVERPDGSNFTLKIRSTKLEDSAMYFCASRRTNTEAFFGQGTRLTVV.

The genes are TRBV9 and TRBJ1-1; a possible D gene is TRBD1 (6 bases). This CDR3 comprises 15 residues. The V and J ends lost 2 bases and 3 bases respectively, with 14 bases between them. Germline values: CDR1 SGDLS, CDR2 YYNGEE. This CDR3 reads CASSVDVQGYTEAFF. The DNA of the CDR3 is TGTGCCAGCAGCGTTGACGTACAGGGTTACACTGAAGCTTTCTTT.

V usage is TRBV11-3 and J usage is TRBJ2-2; perhaps TRBD2 as D (5 bases). CDR3 length equals 17 residues. Germline assignment: CDR1 SGHNT and CDR2 YENEEA. The germline V and J ends were trimmed by 5 bases and 7 bases, with 23 bases remaining between them. CDR3 protein: CASSQRRGSASVGELFF. CDR3 bases: TGTGCCAGCAGCCAACGCCGGGGAAGCGCAAGCGTCGGGGAGCTGTTTTTT.

J is TRBJ1-5 and V is TRBV28, with D perhaps TRBD1 (5 bases). CDR3 length: 14 residues. Germline loops: CDR1 MDHEN, CDR2 SYDVKM. V dropped 6 bases and J dropped 0 bases, with 9 bases sitting between them. The CDR3: CASRGGYSNQPQHF. For the CDR3, the DNA is TGTGCCAGCAGGGGGGGTTATAGCAATCAGCCCCAGCATTTT.

This clone was seen only once. The rearrangement joins TRBV27 to TRBJ2-7; possible D gene TRBD1, 6 bases. Germline V gene data show CDR1 as MNHEY and CDR2 as SMNVEV (reference sequence). V was clipped by 3 bases and J by 3 bases, with 15 bases between them. This CDR3 comprises 15 residues. The DNA for the CDR3 is TGTGCCAGCAGTTTGCGCCCCGGGACATTCTACGAGCAGTACTTC. Protein: CASSLRPGTFYEQYF.

This sequence joins TRBV5-1 and TRBJ2-2; perhaps TRBD1 as D (6 bases). This CDR3 is built from 17 residues. Trimming took 4 bases from V and 4 from J, leaving 20 bases between them. Per germline, CDR1 SGHRS and CDR2 YFSETQ. The CDR3 bases are TGCGCCAGCAGCCCGGATAGCAGGGGCATGGTCACCGGGGAGCTGTTTTTT. This codes for CASSPDSRGMVTGELFF.

This clone was picked up a small number of times. V gene TRBV4-1 combines with J gene TRBJ1-6, with D unresolved. The CDR3 loop spans 14 amino acids. The germline CDR1 and CDR2 sequences are MGHRA and YSYEKL. V was shortened by 0 bases and J by 9 bases, with 9 bases between the two germline ends. Written as DNA, the CDR3 is TGCGCCAGCAGCCAAGAGGAATCGGTTTCACCCCTCCACTTT. Protein: CASSQEESVSPLHF.

The chain joins TRBV16 to TRBJ1-4; perhaps TRBD1 as D (6 bases). Germline V CDR1 and CDR2: KGHSY, FQNENV. Trimming left V 4 bases short and J 3 bases short, with 15 bases between. The CDR3 extends over 16 amino acids. CDR3 sequence (DNA): TGTGCCAGCAGCCGGCAAACAGGGTCGGCTAATGAAAAACTGTTTTTT. Translating gives CASSRQTGSANEKLFF. Drawing the rest from reference TRBV16 and TRBJ1-4, the complete variable domain is GEEVAQTPKHLVRGEGQKAKLYCAPIKGHSYVFWYQQVLKNEFKFLISFQNENVFDETGMPKERFSAKCLPNSPCSLEIQATKLEDSAVYFCASSRQTGSANEKLFFGSGTQLSVL.

The chain links TRBV7-9 to TRBJ2-4, with unresolved D. CDR1 is SEHNR, CDR2 FQNEAQ, per germline (reference sequence). V was trimmed by 3 bases and J by 0 bases, leaving 9 bases between them. The CDR3 loop spans 15 amino acids. CDR3 loop: CASSLSELAKNIQYF. The CDR3 region has the DNA TGTGCCAGCAGCTTGAGTGAGCTAGCCAAAAACATTCAGTACTTC.

The chain carries TRBV7-6 and TRBJ2-5; 9 nucleotides agree with TRBD1. The CDR3 length is 14 residues. V dropped 6 bases and J dropped 5; count of bases not matched to a gene: 7. The germline V gene encodes CDR1 SGHVS and CDR2 FNYEAQ. CDR3 nucleotide sequence: TGTGCCAGCAGGCGGGGGACAGGGTTCGAGACCCAGTACTTC. This gives the protein CASRRGTGFETQYF.